This is a list of T cell receptor beta chains from one sample in a study of radiotherapy plus CTLA-4 blockade in lung cancer. Data came from immunoSEQ multiplex PCR; TCRdb stores just in-frame clones and leaves some out. The table lists tens of thousands of clones, over 70% of them singletons. Sequenced here: peripheral blood, sampled from a patient treated with radiotherapy plus ipilimumab. These TCRs come from a human donor with non-small cell lung cancer who had stable disease on radiotherapy plus ipilimumab. CDR3s include the opening cysteine and the closing phenylalanine or tryptophan. D genes are given only for firm matches. Expanded clones get a size class; other rows say once, few or many, or leave the size out.

NA TRBJ1-2 TRBV25-1 NA CASSPRERNYGYTF TGTGCCAGCAGCCCCAGGGAAAGGAACTATGGCTACACCTTC
NA TRBJ1-2 TRBV7-2 NA CASSLSTARTKSYGYTF TGTGCCAGCAGCTTATCTACCGCCAGGACTAAATCCTATGGCTACACCTTC
NA TRBJ1-2 TRBV5-1 few CASSLTALGDGYTF TGCGCCAGCAGCTTGACGGCCTTGGGGGATGGCTACACCTTC
NA TRBJ1-5 TRBV4-1 few CASSQDDGDGNQPQHF TGCGCCAGCAGCCAAGATGACGGGGATGGCAATCAGCCCCAGCATTTT
NA TRBJ2-2 TRBV5-4 NA CASSFGGRPNTGELFF TGTGCCAGCAGCTTCGGCGGGCGACCAAACACCGGGGAGCTGTTTTTT
TRBD1 TRBJ2-1 TRBV11-2 NA CASSPRGPGYNEQFF TGTGCCAGCAGCCCCAGGGGGCCGGGGTACAATGAGCAGTTCTTC
NA TRBJ1-2 TRBV11-2 NA CASSSEGRVSRGYGYTF TGTGCCAGCAGCTCGGAGGGCCGGGTCTCAAGAGGGTATGGCTACACCTTC
TRBD1 TRBJ1-1 TRBV7-9 NA CASTSQGGAEAFF TGTGCCAGCACCTCACAGGGGGGCGCTGAAGCTTTCTTT
TRBD1 TRBJ2-3 TRBV14 NA CASSQDSWGQGADTQYF TGTGCCAGCAGCCAAGATAGTTGGGGACAGGGGGCAGATACGCAGTATTTT
TRBD1 TRBJ1-3 TRBV6-6 NA CASSQRQPGQQNTIYF TGTGCCAGCAGCCAACGGCAACCGGGACAGCAAAACACCATATATTTT
NA TRBJ1-4 TRBV5-6 NA CASSLGGVYEKLFF TGTGCCAGCAGCTTAGGAGGGGTTTACGAAAAACTGTTTTTT
NA TRBJ2-2 TRBV6-1 NA CASNPRAPGTGELFF TGTGCCAGCAACCCCCGGGCCCCTGGGACCGGGGAGCTGTTTTTT
NA TRBJ1-2 TRBV6-1 NA CASNSDRPYGYTF TGTGCCAGCAACTCCGACAGGCCCTATGGCTACACCTTC
TRBD2 TRBJ2-7 TRBV15 NA CATSRGGGGYEQYF TGTGCCACCAGCAGAGGTGGGGGGGGTTACGAGCAGTACTTC
NA TRBJ2-3 TRBV6-5 NA CASSYSRGGDTQYF TGTGCCAGCAGTTACTCGAGAGGGGGGGATACGCAGTATTTT
NA TRBJ1-5 TRBV6-1 NA CASSVRDISNQPQHF TGTGCCAGCAGTGTCCGGGACATTAGCAATCAGCCCCAGCATTTT
NA TRBJ1-6 TRBV7-2 NA CASSFRTLGNSPLHF TGTGCCAGCAGCTTTCGGACATTGGGGAATTCACCCCTCCACTTT
NA TRBJ1-5 TRBV28 NA CASSFPGADSNQPQHF TGTGCCAGCAGTTTTCCGGGGGCGGATAGCAATCAGCCCCAGCATTTT
TRBD1 TRBJ1-2 TRBV18 NA CASSRAERGLYYGYTF TGTGCCAGCTCACGGGCCGAGAGGGGGCTTTACTATGGCTACACCTTC
NA TRBJ1-1 TRBV7-2 NA CASSSIGLVNTEAFF TGTGCCAGCAGCTCGATAGGACTGGTGAACACTGAAGCTTTCTTT
NA TRBJ1-1 TRBV7-2 once CASSFPNTEAFF TGTGCCAGCAGCTTCCCAAACACTGAAGCTTTCTTT
TRBD2 TRBJ2-3 TRBV30 NA CAWRAGTSGARTDTQYF TGTGCCTGGAGGGCCGGGACTAGCGGGGCCCGCACAGATACGCAGTATTTT
TRBD1 TRBJ2-1 TRBV5-5 NA CASTIRPGQGYNEQFF TGTGCCAGCACAATCCGGCCGGGACAGGGGTACAATGAGCAGTTCTTC
NA TRBJ2-3 TRBV6-4 once CASSPGLPGDTQYF TGTGCCAGCAGCCCGGGACTCCCGGGGGATACGCAGTATTTT
NA TRBJ1-5 TRBV5-4 NA CASSLGRSSNQPQHF TGTGCCAGCAGCTTGGGACGGAGTAGCAATCAGCCCCAGCATTTT
NA TRBJ2-1 TRBV28 NA CASSLVQGPSNEQFF TGTGCCAGCAGCTTAGTGCAGGGGCCGTCCAATGAGCAGTTCTTC
NA TRBJ2-2 TRBV5-1 NA CASSLGPGELFF TGCGCCAGCAGCCTGGGGCCCGGGGAGCTGTTTTTT
NA TRBJ2-5 TRBV10-2 NA CASSSQGRETQYF TGCGCCAGCAGTTCTCAGGGACGGGAGACCCAGTACTTC
NA TRBJ1-5 TRBV5-1 NA CASSLVPGSHQPQHF TGCGCCAGCAGCTTGGTTCCAGGGTCGCATCAGCCCCAGCATTTT
TRBD1 TRBJ1-1 TRBV5-1 few CASSRSGPGGRGNTEAFF TGCGCCAGCAGCCGATCAGGGCCAGGGGGGCGAGGGAACACTGAAGCTTTCTTT
TRBD1 TRBJ1-1 TRBV29-1 NA CSVEWTGAVIRRVNTEAFF TGCAGCGTTGAGTGGACAGGGGCCGTCATTCGCCGAGTTAACACTGAAGCTTTCTTT
TRBD2 TRBJ2-5 TRBV9 once CASSLGGYQETQYF TGTGCCAGCAGCCTCGGGGGGTACCAAGAGACCCAGTACTTC
NA TRBJ2-7 TRBV14 NA CASSPGLSYEQYF TGTGCCAGCAGCCCGGGACTGTCCTACGAGCAGTACTTC
NA TRBJ1-1 TRBV30 once CAWSPHGANTEAFF TGTGCCTGGAGCCCCCACGGGGCGAACACTGAAGCTTTCTTT
TRBD2 TRBJ2-5 TRBV5-4 NA CASSLLLAGVPWEETQYF TGTGCCAGCAGCTTGCTACTAGCGGGGGTTCCGTGGGAAGAGACCCAGTACTTC
NA TRBJ1-5 TRBV7-9 NA CASSLGYDQPQHF TGTGCCAGCAGCTTAGGTTACGATCAGCCCCAGCATTTT
NA TRBJ1-5 TRBV5-1 NA CASSRQEGDQPQHF TGCGCCAGCAGCCGACAGGAGGGGGATCAGCCCCAGCATTTT
NA TRBJ1-1 TRBV5-6 few CASIGGAFNTEAFF TGTGCCAGCATCGGCGGGGCCTTCAACACTGAAGCTTTCTTT